These 11 T cell receptor beta chains were sequenced from one sample in a study of T cell responses to AZD1222 COVID-19 vaccine. Some clones are missing from TCRdb's copy, which holds only in-frame ones; the method was immunoSEQ multiplex PCR. The sample has approximately 100,000 clones; approximately 91% are singletons. The sample here was peripheral blood, taken on day 0 of AZD1222 vaccination. These receptors originate from an adult in good health.

The chain couples TRBV2 to TRBJ1-6; weak D call: TRBD1 (5 bases). This CDR3 contains 16 residues. The germline V gene encodes CDR1 SNHLY and CDR2 FYNNEI. The V gene lost 2 bases and the J gene lost 4 bases, with 12 bases spanning the gap. DNA of the CDR3: TGTGCCAGCAGTGAAATTACAGGCTCTTATAATTCACCCCTCCACTTT. This sequence encodes CASSEITGSYNSPLHF.

This chain uses TRBV21-1 with TRBJ1-5; the table's D call TRBD1 went unverified against the DNA. TRBV21-1 constitutes a pseudogene. CDR3 length equals 14 residues. CDR3 sequence: CASITGAWIEPQHF. CDR3 DNA: TGTGCCAGCATAACAGGGGCCTGGATTGAGCCCCAGCATTTT.

The rearrangement uses TRBV6-6 and TRBJ2-7, with D possibly being TRBD2 (5 bases). This CDR3 has 15 residues. CDR1 and CDR2 from the germline V gene are MNHNY and SVGAGI (reference sequence). The V gene lost 0 bases and the J gene lost 2 bases, with 11 bases spanning the gap. CDR3 amino acids: CASSYSESGPYEQYF. Written as DNA, the CDR3 is TGTGCCAGCAGTTACTCGGAAAGCGGCCCCTACGAGCAGTACTTC.

The chain joins TRBV25-1 to TRBJ2-7, with D perhaps TRBD2 (5 bases). V dropped 7 bases and J dropped 5 bases, with 21 bases sitting between them. Germline V gene lookup returns CDR1 MGHDK and CDR2 SYGVNS. The CDR3 runs 15 residues. The CDR3 loop reads CASTEGPQTGNEQYF. The CDR3 DNA reads as TGTGCCAGCACCGAAGGACCACAAACCGGGAACGAGCAGTACTTC.

To note about this clone: The junction differs from germline at one of its ends, possibly a read error. This sample also contains other DNA sequences that code for the same CDR3. The chain links TRBV10-3 to TRBJ1-2; D gene uncertain. The CDR3 consists of 12 residues. The germline CDR1 and CDR2 sequences are ENHRY and SYGVKD. The CDR3 loop is CAIKFESYGYTF. The CDR3 bases are TGCGCCATCAAGTTCGAGAGCTATGGCTACACCTTC.

The chain combines TRBV3-1 (or the pseudogene TRBV3-2) with TRBJ1-5; D gene ambiguous. Germline loops: CDR1 LGHDT, CDR2 YNNKEL (reference sequence). Trimming shortened V by 0 bases and J by 0 bases, and 6 bases separated the two germline ends. The CDR3 totals 15 residues. The chain's CDR3 is CASSQDLFSNQPQHF. The DNA of the CDR3 is TGTGCCAGCAGCCAAGATCTATTTAGCAATCAGCCCCAGCATTTT.

This chain connects TRBV7-3 to TRBJ2-1; a weak D match, TRBD2 (5 bases). Germline V gene sequence: CDR1 SGHTA, CDR2 FQGTGA. This CDR3 contains 15 residues. The V gene lost 5 bases and the J gene lost 8 bases, with 19 bases spanning the gap. Here the CDR3 DNA reads TGTGCCAGCAGCCTAGGGATGGACTTCTTCCATGAGCAGTTCTTC. This encodes CASSLGMDFFHEQFF.

V gene TRBV27 combines with J gene TRBJ1-2; D is unclear. Germline assignment: CDR1 MNHEY and CDR2 SMNVEV (reference sequence). V was shortened by 4 bases and J by 8 bases, with 17 bases between the two germline ends. This CDR3 comprises 14 residues. The CDR3, as DNA: TGTGCCAGCAGTTCCCCGGCCGCAGTTTGGGGCTACACCTTC. Protein: CASSSPAAVWGYTF.

CDR3 region: CASSPPEIYGYTF. The CDR3 DNA reads TGTGCCAGCTCACCACCGGAGATCTATGGCTACACCTTC. The chain uses TRBV18 and TRBJ1-2; the D is unclear. CDR3 size: 13 residues. The germline gives CDR1 KGHSH, CDR2 LQKENI. Trimming removed 0 bases from V and 4 bases from J, with 6 bases in between.

The rearrangement uses TRBV5-6 and TRBJ2-7; TRBD1 might be the D (6 bases). V shed 3 bases and J shed 7 bases, with 17 bases lying between them. This CDR3 is 14 amino acids long. The germline V gene has CDR1 SGHDT and CDR2 YYEEEE. In DNA form, the CDR3 reads TGTGCCAGCAGCTGGGGGCGGCCATGGAGGGAGCAGTACTTC. Protein: CASSWGRPWREQYF.

The chain couples TRBV28 to TRBJ2-1; 9 nucleotides agree with TRBD2. CDR1 MDHEN and CDR2 SYDVKM come from the germline V gene. The V and J ends lost 9 bases and 8 bases, in that order; junction bases with no gene match: 11. This CDR3 has 14 residues. The CDR3 is CASGAGGGRDEQFF. In DNA, the CDR3 is TGTGCCAGTGGAGCGGGGGGAGGACGAGATGAGCAGTTCTTC.